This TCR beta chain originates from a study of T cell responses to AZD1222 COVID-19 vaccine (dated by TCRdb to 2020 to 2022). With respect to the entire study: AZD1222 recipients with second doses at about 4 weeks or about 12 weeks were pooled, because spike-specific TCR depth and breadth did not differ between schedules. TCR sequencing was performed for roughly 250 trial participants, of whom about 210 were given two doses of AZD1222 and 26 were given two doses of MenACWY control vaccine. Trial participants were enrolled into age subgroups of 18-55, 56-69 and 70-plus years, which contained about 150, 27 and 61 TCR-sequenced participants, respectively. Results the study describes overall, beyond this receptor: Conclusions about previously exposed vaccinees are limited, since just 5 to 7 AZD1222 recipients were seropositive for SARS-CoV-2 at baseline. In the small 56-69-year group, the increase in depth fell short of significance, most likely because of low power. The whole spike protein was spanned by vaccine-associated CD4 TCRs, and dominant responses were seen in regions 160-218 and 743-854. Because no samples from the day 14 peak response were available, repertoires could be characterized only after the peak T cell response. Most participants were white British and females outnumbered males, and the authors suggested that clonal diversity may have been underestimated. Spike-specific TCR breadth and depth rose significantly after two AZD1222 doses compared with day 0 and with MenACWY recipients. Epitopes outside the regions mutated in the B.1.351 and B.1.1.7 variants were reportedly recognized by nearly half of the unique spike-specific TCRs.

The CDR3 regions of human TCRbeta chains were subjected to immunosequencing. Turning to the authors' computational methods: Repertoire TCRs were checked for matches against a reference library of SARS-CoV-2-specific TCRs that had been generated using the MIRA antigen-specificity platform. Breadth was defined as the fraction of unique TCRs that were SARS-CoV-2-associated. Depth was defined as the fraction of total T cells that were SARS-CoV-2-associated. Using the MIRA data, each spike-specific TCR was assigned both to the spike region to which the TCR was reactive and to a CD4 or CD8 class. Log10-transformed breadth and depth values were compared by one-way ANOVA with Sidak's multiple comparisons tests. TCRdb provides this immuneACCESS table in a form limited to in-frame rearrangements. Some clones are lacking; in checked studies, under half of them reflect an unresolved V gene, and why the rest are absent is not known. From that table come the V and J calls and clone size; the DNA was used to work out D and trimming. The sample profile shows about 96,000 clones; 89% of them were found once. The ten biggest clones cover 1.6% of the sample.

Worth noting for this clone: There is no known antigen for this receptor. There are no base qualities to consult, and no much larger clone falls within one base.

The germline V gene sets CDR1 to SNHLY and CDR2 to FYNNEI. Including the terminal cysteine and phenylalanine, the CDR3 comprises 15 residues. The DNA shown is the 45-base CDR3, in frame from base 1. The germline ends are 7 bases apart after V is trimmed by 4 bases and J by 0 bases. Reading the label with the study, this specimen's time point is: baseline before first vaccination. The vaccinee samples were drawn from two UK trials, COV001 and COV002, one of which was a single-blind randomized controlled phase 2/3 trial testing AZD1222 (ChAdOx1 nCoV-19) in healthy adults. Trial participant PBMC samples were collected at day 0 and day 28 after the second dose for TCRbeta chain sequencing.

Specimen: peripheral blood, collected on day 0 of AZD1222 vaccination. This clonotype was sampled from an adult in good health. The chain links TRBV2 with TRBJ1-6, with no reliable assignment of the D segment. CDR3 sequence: CASSVSGSYNSPLHF. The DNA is TGTGCCAGCAGTGTGAGCGGCTCCTATAATTCACCCCTCCACTTT.